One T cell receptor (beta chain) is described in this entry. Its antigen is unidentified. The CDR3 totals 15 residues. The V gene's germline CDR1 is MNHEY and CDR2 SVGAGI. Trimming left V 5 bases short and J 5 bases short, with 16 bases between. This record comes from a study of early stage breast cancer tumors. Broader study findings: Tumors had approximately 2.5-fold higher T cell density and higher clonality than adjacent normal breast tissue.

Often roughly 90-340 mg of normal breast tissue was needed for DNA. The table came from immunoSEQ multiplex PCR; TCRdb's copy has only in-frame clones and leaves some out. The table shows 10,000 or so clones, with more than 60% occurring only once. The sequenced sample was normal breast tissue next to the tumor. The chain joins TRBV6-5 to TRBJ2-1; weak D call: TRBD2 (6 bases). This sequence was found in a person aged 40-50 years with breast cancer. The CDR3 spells CASSVSLAMNNEQFF. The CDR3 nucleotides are TGTGCCAGCAGTGTCAGCCTAGCGATGAACAATGAGCAGTTCTTC.